In this sample, the clone carrying this TCR beta chain turned up many times. Germline V CDR1 and CDR2: MNHEY, SMNVEV (reference sequence). Trimming left V 6 bases short and J 0 bases short, with 9 bases between. The CDR3 covers 14 residues. The entry originates in a study of T-cell reconstitution after alpha-beta-depleted transplantation in children. For TCRbeta, the library was prepared with unique molecular identifiers. MiXCR, applied by TCRdb to the PCR reads, yields one record per CDR3 protein. This sample has about 610,000 distinct CDR3 sequences, with under 12% found just once. This clonotype originated in a human donor who donated a stem cell graft to a child with acute myeloid leukemia. Here the sequenced sample was PBMCs from the stem cell graft donor, taken from the stem cell graft. The V and J genes are TRBV27 and TRBJ2-1; D is unclear. DNA of the CDR3: TGTGCCAGCAGCTTGAGGCGCTCCTACAATGAGCAGTTCTTC. Encoded protein: CASSLRRSYNEQFF.